Listed below are T cell receptor beta chains from one sample, sequenced in a study of T cells in Graves' hyperthyroidism and ophthalmopathy. TCRdb re-called the multiplex PCR reads with MiXCR, one entry per CDR3 protein. The sample yields 300,000 to 400,000 distinct CDR3 sequences, about a fifth seen once. The specimen sequenced was blood. Receptors were obtained from a man younger than 35 with Graves' ophthalmopathy. Each CDR3 is given with its conserved first and last residue. A D gene is named only where the DNA matches it firmly.

d_call	v_call	j_call	cdr3_length	cdr3_aa
.	TRBV12-3/TRBV12-4	TRBJ2-5	14	CASSFRAGGETQYF
.	TRBV9	TRBJ1-1	15	CASSGLARGYTEAFF
TRBD1	TRBV11-1	TRBJ1-2	15	CASSLGQATNYGYTF
TRBD1	TRBV2	TRBJ2-7	14	CASATTGPTGEQYF
.	TRBV2	TRBJ1-5	16	CASSEDGGASNQPQHF
.	TRBV9	TRBJ2-5	13	CASSGGPGETQYF
.	TRBV7-8	TRBJ1-2	14	CASSLFDRFDGYTF
.	TRBV6-2/TRBV6-3	TRBJ1-1	14	CASSQWDPKRMTFF
.	TRBV11-2	TRBJ1-1	15	CASSLDLRSGAEAFF
.	TRBV5-1	TRBJ2-2	12	CASPSSSGELFF
.	TRBV13	TRBJ1-2	15	CASISSGAAYYGYTF
.	TRBV7-2	TRBJ1-4	14	CASSFDSLSEKLFF
.	TRBV2	TRBJ2-7	16	CASRDGTSKGPYEQYF
.	TRBV29-1	TRBJ2-2	12	CSVDARVGELFF
TRBD1	TRBV6-1	TRBJ1-2	13	CASRTQGVGGYTF
.	TRBV11-2	TRBJ1-1	14	CASSPTTMNTEAFF
TRBD1	TRBV15	TRBJ2-5	15	CATSRDGQEEETQYF
.	TRBV3-1	TRBJ1-1	13	CASRYKDGTEAFF
TRBD1	TRBV5-1	TRBJ2-7	14	CASSLPGTAYEQYF
TRBD2	TRBV9	TRBJ2-3	17	CASSPSGGALLADTQYF
.	TRBV2	TRBJ1-1	13	CAGEGGRGTEAFF
.	TRBV5-8	TRBJ2-3	13	CASSLVVSDTQYF
TRBD1	TRBV7-3	TRBJ1-1	14	CASSLTGGGSEAFF
.	TRBV6-2/TRBV6-3	TRBJ1-4	16	CASSSPAGGSLGKLFF
TRBD1	TRBV7-9	TRBJ1-1	14	CASSLTGTASEAFF
TRBD2	TRBV29-1	TRBJ2-3	14	CSVETSGVTDTQYF
.	TRBV6-5	TRBJ2-7	12	CASSYRAGEQYF
.	TRBV9	TRBJ1-1	15	CASSVGWSGHTEAFF
.	TRBV2	TRBJ2-5	14	CASSVGFRGETQYF
.	TRBV12-3/TRBV12-4	TRBJ1-4	14	CATQVGEGGEKLFF
TRBD2	TRBV12-3/TRBV12-4	TRBJ2-3	14	CASRLSGVTDTQYF
.	TRBV7-2	TRBJ2-7	14	CASSLVGVSAEQYF
TRBD2	TRBV7-8	TRBJ2-5	14	CASRRRGEEETQYF
.	TRBV5-1	TRBJ2-5	15	CASSLARMDSETQYF
.	TRBV11-2	TRBJ2-1	15	CASSFFRGRYNEQFF
.	TRBV7-9	TRBJ1-5	13	CASSLEDNQPQHF
.	TRBV7-9	TRBJ1-1	13	CASSLGVSTEAFF
.	TRBV6-2/TRBV6-3	TRBJ1-1	10	CASRVTEAFF